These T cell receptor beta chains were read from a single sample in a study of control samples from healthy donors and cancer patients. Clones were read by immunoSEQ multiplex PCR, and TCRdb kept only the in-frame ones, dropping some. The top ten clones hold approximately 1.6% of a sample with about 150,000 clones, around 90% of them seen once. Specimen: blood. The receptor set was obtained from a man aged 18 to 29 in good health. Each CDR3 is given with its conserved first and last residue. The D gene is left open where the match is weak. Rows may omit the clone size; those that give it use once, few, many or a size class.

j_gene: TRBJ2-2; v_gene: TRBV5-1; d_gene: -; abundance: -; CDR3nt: TGCGCCAGCAGACAGCTCGCGAACACCGGGGAGCTGTTTTTT; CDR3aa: CASRQLANTGELFF
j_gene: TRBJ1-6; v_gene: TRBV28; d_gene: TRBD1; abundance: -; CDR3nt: TGTGCCAGCAGTCCCGGGACAGCTAACCTCCACTTT; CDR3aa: CASSPGTANLHF
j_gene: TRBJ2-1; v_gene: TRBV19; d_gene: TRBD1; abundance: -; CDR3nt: TGTGCCAGTAGTTTTGGGACAGTCGGTCCCTATTTATACAATGAGCAGTTCTTC; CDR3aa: CASSFGTVGPYLYNEQFF
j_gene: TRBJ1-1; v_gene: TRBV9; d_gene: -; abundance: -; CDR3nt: TGTGCCAGCAGCGTTACCGTACAGGCGAACACTGAAGCTTTCTTT; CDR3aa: CASSVTVQANTEAFF
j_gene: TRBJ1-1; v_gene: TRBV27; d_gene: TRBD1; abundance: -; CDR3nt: TGTGCCAGCAGTTCCGGGACAGGGAGGGACACTGAAGCTTTCTTT; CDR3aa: CASSSGTGRDTEAFF
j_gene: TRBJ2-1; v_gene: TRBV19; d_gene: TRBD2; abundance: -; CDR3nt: TGTGCCAGTAGTATCTGGACTAGCGGGGGATCCCTCTCCTACAATGAGCAGTTCTTC; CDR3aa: CASSIWTSGGSLSYNEQFF
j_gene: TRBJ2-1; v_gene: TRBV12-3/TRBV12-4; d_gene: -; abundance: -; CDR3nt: TGTGCCAGCAGTTGGGGCAATGAGCAGTTCTTC; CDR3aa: CASSWGNEQFF
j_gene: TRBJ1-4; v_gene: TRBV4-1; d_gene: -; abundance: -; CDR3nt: TGCGCCAGCAGCCAAGACGGTGCAACTAATGAAAAACTGTTTTTT; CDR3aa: CASSQDGATNEKLFF
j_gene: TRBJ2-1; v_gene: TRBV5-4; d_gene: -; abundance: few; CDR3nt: TGTGCCAGCAGCTTTCCTCGGGGAGAGGACAATGAGCAGTTCTTC; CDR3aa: CASSFPRGEDNEQFF
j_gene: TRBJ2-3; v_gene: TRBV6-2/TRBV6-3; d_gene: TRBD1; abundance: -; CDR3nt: TGTGCCAGCAGTTACTCGGGGAGGACAGGGAGCACAGATACGCAGTATTTT; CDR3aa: CASSYSGRTGSTDTQYF
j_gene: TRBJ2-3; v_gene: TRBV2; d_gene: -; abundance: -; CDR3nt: TGTGCCAGCACAGGCGGGGGCCCAGATACGCAGTATTTT; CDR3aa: CASTGGGPDTQYF
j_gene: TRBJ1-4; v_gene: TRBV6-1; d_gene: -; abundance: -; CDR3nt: TGTGCCAGCAGTGATCCCCGACCCCATGAAAAACTGTTTTTT; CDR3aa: CASSDPRPHEKLFF
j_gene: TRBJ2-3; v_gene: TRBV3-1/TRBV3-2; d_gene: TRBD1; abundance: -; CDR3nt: TGTGCCAGCAGCCAAGCCGGGGACAGTGGAGATACGCAGTATTTT; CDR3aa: CASSQAGDSGDTQYF
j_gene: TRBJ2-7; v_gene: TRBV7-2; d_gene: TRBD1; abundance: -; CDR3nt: TGTGCCAGCACCGAGGACAGGGGAGGGGCCTACGAGCAGTACTTC; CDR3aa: CASTEDRGGAYEQYF
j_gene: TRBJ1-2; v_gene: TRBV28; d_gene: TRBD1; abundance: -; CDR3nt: TGTGCCAGCAGCCCGGGGGGACAGGGGGATTATGGCTACACCTTC; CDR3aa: CASSPGGQGDYGYTF
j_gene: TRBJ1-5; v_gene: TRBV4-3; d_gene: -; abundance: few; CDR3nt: TGCGCCAGCAGCCAAAGGGTCTCAGATCAGCCCCAGCATTTT; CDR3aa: CASSQRVSDQPQHF
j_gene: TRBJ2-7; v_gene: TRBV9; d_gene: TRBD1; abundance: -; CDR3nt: TGTGCCAGCAGCGTAGGAGGGGGACAGGGGGACGAGCAGTACTTC; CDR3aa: CASSVGGGQGDEQYF
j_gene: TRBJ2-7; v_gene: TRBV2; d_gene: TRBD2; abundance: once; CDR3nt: TGTGCCAGCAGAACTGGGAGCGGGGGCGTCTACGAGCAGTACTTC; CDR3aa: CASRTGSGGVYEQYF
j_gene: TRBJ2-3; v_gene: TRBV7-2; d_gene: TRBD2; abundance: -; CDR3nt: TGTGCCAGCAGCCCTCGGCCTAGCGGGGGGCGGGGTACGCAGTATTTT; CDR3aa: CASSPRPSGGRGTQYF
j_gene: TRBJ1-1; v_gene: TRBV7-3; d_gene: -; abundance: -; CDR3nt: TGTGCCAGCGGCTCAACCCCGAACACTGAAGCTTTCTTT; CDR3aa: CASGSTPNTEAFF
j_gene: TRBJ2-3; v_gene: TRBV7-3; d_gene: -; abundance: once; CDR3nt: TGTGCCAGCAGCTTCATCGGTTCGGCCACAGATACGCAGTATTTT; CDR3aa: CASSFIGSATDTQYF
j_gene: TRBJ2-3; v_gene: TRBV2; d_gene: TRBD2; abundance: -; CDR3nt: TGTGCCAGCAGTGATCCGAGCGGGGGCCACCCTGGGGAAGATACGCAGTATTTT; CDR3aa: CASSDPSGGHPGEDTQYF
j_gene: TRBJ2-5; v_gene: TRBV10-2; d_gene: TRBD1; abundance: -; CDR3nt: TGCGCCAGCAGTGAGTCTCCAAGCAATGCAGGGGGCTGGGAGACCCAGTACTTC; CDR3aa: CASSESPSNAGGWETQYF
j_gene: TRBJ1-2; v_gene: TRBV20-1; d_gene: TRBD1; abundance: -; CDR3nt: TGCAGTGCTTTTCGGACAGGGCCCCATTTC; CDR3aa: CSAFRTGPHF
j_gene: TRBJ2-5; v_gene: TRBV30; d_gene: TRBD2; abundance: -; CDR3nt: TGTGCCTGGGTCCCCCCGCGGGGGGAGAAAGAGACCCAGTACTTC; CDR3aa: CAWVPPRGEKETQYF
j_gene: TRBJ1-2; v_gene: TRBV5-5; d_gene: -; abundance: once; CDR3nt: TGTGCCAGCAGCTTGGGGACGGTGGGGCGCACCTTC; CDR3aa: CASSLGTVGRTF
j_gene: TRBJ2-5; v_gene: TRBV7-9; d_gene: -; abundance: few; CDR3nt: TGTGCCAGCAGCTCACAGGGTTCAGAGACCCAGTACTTC; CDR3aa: CASSSQGSETQYF
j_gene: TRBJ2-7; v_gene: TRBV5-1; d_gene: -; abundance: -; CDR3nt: TGCGCCAGCAGCTTGGAAGCAGGGGACACCTACGAGCAGTACTTC; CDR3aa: CASSLEAGDTYEQYF
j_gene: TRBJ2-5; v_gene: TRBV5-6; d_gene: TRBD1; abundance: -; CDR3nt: TGTGCCAGCAGCGATTCGACAGGGGCGGCGGAGACCCAGTACTTC; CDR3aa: CASSDSTGAAETQYF
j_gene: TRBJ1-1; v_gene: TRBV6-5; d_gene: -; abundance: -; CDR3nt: TGTGCCAGCAGTTACGGGGCAGGGGTGAACACTGAAGCTTTCTTT; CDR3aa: CASSYGAGVNTEAFF
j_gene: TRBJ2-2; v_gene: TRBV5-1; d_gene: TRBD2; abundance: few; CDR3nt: TGCGCCAGCAGCTTGAACCCTAGCGGGGCGAACACCGGGGAGCTGTTTTTT; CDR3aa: CASSLNPSGANTGELFF
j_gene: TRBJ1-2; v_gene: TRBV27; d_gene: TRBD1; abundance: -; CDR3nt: TGTGCCAGCAGTTTATTCGGGACAGGGTCCAACTATGGCTACACCTTC; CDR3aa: CASSLFGTGSNYGYTF
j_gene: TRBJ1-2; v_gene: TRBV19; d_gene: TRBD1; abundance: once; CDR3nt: TGTGCCAGTAGTCCAGGGGAAGGCAGGGGGCAGAGCGGCTACACCTTC; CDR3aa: CASSPGEGRGQSGYTF
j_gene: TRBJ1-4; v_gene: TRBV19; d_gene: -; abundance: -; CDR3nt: TGTGCCAGTAGTATAGAGCGACATGAAAAACTGTTTTTT; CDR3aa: CASSIERHEKLFF
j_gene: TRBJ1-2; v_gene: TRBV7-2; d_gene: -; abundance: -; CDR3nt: TGTGCCAGCAGCTTAATTCAGGGGAGCTATGGCTACACCTTC; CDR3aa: CASSLIQGSYGYTF
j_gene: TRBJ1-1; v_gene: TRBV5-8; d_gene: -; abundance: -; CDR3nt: TGTGCCAGCAGCTTGCAGGGTTCTATGAACACTGAAGCTTTCTTT; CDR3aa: CASSLQGSMNTEAFF
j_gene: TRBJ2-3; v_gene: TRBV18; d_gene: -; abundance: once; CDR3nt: TGTGCCAGCTCTCTAGTTGACGTGGGGACAGATACGCAGTATTTT; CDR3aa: CASSLVDVGTDTQYF
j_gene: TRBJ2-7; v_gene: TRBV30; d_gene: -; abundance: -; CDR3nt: TGTGCCTGGAGTGCTCAGGGACCTTACGAGCAGTACTTC; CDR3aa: CAWSAQGPYEQYF
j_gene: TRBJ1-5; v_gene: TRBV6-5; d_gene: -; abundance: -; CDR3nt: TGTGCCAGCAGCCGGGGGGCAGCCGATCAGCCCCAGCATTTT; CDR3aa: CASSRGAADQPQHF
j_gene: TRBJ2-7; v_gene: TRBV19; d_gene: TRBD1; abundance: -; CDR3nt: TGTGCCAGTAGGAGGGGGGACAGGGATACCTACGAGCAGTACTTC; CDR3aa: CASRRGDRDTYEQYF
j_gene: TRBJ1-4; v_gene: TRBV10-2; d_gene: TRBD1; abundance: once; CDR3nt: TGCGCCAGCAGTTTTTCCGGGACAGGGGGCGGAAAACTGTTTTTT; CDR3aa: CASSFSGTGGGKLFF
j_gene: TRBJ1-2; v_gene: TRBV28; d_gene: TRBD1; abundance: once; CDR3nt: TGTGCCAGCAGTTTATACGGGACAGGGATTAACTATGGCTACACCTTC; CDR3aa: CASSLYGTGINYGYTF
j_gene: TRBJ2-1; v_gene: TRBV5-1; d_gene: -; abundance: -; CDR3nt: TGCGCCAGCAGCGGAAGAGACCTAGCGCATGAGCAGTTCTTC; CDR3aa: CASSGRDLAHEQFF
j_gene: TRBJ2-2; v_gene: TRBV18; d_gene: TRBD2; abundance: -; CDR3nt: TGTGCCAGCTCAGCTAGCGGGGTAAACACCGGGGAGCTGTTTTTT; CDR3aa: CASSASGVNTGELFF
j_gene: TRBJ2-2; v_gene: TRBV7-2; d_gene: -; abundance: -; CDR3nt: TGTGCCAGCAGCTTAGCGCTGGGCACCACCGGGGAGCTGTTTTTT; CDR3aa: CASSLALGTTGELFF